The present T cell receptor beta chain was sequenced within a study of lymphopenia after photon versus proton radiotherapy. Regarding the study as a whole: Relative stability marked proton patients; photon patients lost diversity and naive cells. After the lymphocyte nadir, photon-treated repertoires showed oligoclonal expansion, especially of CD8+ Temra cells. Authors raise, but do not show, better survival with proton therapy. Larger post-nadir TCR diversity loss correlated inversely with survival in deceased patients.

This clone was detected only a few times. Its antigen is not known. V lost 5 bases to trimming and J lost 0 bases, with 11 bases between them. CDR1 and CDR2 from the germline V gene are LNHDA and SQIVND (reference sequence). CDR3 length equals 14 residues. Profiling relied on immunoSEQ multiplex PCR, and the TCRdb table lists in-frame clones only, not all of them. The table lists some 44,000 clones, around 81% of them singletons. This rearrangement joins TRBV19 to TRBJ2-7; D might be TRBD1 (6 bases). The starting material was peripheral blood, obtained from a patient treated with proton-based radiotherapy. The sequence was collected from a woman aged 70-85 years with pancreatic cancer. The CDR3 spells CASSGGGSSYEQYF. CDR3 coding DNA: TGTGCCAGTAGTGGGGGCGGTAGCTCCTACGAGCAGTACTTC.